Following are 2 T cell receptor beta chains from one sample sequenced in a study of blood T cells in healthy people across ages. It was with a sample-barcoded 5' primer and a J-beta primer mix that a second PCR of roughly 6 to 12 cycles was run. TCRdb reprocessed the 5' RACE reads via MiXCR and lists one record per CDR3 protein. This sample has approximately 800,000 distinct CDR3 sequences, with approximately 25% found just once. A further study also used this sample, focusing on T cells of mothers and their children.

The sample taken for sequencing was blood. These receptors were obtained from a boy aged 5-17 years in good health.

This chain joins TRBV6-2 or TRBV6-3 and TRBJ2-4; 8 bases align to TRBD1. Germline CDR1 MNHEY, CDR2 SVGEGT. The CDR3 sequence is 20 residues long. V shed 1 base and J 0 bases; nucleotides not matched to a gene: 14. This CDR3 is CASSYLARRTGLEAKNIQYF. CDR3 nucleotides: TGTGCCAGCAGTTACTTGGCCCGGCGGACAGGGTTGGAAGCCAAAAACATTCAGTACTTC.

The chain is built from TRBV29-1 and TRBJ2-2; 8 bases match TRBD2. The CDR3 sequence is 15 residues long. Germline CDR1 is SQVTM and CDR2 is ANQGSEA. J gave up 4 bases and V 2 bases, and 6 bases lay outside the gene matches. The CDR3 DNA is TGCAGCGTTGAATCCGGGACTAGGGTCACCGGGGAGCTGTTTTTT. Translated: CSVESGTRVTGELFF.